The subject of this entry is one T cell receptor beta chain. Its antigen is not known. From mRNA, alpha and beta CDR3 regions were amplified using semiquantitative ARM-PCR. Tagged nested gene-specific primers were used first, then communal superprimers amplified exponentially. TCRdb reanalysed the multiplex PCR reads using MiXCR and keeps one entry per CDR3 protein. This table has 13,000 to 15,000 distinct CDR3 sequences, roughly three fifths appearing once. This specimen comes from a study of relationships among human T cell subsets. The ends were cut back, 0 bases at V and 5 bases at J, with 15 bases in the middle. Per germline, CDR1 SGHRS and CDR2 YFSETQ. This CDR3 is 15 amino acids long. Study results and caveats: The seven subsets showed no significant differences in gene usage or CDR3 length. A CD4+CD8+ double-positive population could not be excluded by bead sorting.

CD4+ cells were positively selected first, then anti-CD25 beads isolated CD4+CD25+ regulatory T cells. T cell subsets were isolated with magnetic beads coated with subset-specific monoclonal antibodies. The V and J genes are TRBV5-1 and TRBJ2-7, with D possibly being TRBD2 (7 bases). The TCR sequence derives from a man aged 40-55 years in good health. Material for sequencing was Tregs sorted from blood. The CDR3, as DNA: TGCGCCAGCAGCTTGGATCCGGGGGGCGAAAACGAGCAGTACTTC. Translated: CASSLDPGGENEQYF.